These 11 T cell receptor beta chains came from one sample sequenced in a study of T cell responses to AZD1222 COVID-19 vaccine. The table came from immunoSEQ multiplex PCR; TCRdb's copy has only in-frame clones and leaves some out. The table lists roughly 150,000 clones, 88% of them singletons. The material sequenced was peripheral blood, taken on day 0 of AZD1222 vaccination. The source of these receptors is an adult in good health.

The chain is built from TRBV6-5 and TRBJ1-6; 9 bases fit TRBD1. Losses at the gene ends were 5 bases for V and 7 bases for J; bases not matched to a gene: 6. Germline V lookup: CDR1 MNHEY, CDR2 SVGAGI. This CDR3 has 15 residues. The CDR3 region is CASSRPGQGNSPLHF. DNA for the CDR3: TGTGCCAGCAGTCGCCCGGGACAGGGAAATTCACCCCTCCACTTT.

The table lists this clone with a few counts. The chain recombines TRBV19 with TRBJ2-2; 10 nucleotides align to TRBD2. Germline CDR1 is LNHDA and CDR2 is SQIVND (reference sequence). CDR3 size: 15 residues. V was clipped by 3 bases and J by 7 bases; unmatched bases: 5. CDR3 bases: TGTGCCAGTAGTATCCTAGCGGGGGTAGGCGGGGAGCTGTTTTTT. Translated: CASSILAGVGGELFF.

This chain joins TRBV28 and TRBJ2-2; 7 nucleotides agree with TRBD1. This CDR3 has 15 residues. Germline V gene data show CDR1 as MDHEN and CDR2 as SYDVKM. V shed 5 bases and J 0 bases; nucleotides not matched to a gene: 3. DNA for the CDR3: TGTGCCAGCAGTCCCGGGACAGCGAACACCGGGGAGCTGTTTTTT. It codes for CASSPGTANTGELFF.

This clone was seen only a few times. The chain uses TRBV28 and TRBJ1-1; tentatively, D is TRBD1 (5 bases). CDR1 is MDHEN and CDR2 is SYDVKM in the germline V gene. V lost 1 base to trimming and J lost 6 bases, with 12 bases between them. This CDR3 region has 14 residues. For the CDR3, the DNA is TGTGCCAGCAGTTTATTGGGACCGGACGCTGAAGCTTTCTTT. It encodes CASSLLGPDAEAFF.

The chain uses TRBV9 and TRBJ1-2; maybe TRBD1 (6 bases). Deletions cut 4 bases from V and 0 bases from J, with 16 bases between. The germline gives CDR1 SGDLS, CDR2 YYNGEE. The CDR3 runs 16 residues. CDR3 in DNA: TGTGCCAGCAGCCCGGGGGGGGGCAGTGCTAACTATGGCTACACCTTC. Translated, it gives CASSPGGGSANYGYTF.

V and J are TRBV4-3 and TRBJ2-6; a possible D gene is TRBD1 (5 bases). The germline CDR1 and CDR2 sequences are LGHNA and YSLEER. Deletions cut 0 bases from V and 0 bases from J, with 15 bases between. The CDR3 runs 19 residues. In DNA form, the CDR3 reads TGCGCCAGCAGCCAAGATCGGTGGGGCCCTAGCTCTGGGGCCAACGTCCTGACTTTC. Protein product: CASSQDRWGPSSGANVLTF.

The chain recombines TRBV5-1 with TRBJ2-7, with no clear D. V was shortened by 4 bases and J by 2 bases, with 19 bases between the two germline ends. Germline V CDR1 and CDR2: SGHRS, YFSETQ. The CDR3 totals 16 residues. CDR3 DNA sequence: TGCGCCAGCAGCCTCACCCCGACCCCTACGGCCTACGAGCAGTACTTC. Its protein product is CASSLTPTPTAYEQYF.

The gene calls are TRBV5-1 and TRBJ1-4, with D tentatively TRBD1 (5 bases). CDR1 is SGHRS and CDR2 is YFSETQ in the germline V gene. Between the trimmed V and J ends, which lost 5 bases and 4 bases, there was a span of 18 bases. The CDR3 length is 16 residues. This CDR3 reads CASRDPTGSHNEKLFF. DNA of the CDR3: TGCGCCAGCAGAGACCCTACAGGTTCTCATAATGAAAAACTGTTTTTT. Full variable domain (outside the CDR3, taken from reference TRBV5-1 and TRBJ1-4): KAGVTQTPRYLIKTRGQQVTLSCSPISGHRSVSWYQQTPGQGLQFLFEYFSETQRNKGNFPGRFSGRQFSNSRSEMNVSTLELGDSALYLCASRDPTGSHNEKLFFGSGTQLSVL.

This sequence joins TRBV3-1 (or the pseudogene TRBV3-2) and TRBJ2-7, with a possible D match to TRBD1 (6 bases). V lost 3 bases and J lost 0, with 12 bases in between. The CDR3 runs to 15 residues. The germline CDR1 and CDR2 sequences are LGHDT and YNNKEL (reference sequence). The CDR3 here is CASSHSGVSSYEQYF. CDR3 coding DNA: TGTGCCAGCAGCCATTCAGGGGTGAGCTCCTACGAGCAGTACTTC.

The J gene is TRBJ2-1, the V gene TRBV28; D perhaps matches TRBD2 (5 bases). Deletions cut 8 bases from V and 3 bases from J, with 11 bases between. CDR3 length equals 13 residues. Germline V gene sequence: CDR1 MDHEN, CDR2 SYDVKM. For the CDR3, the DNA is TGTGCCAGCCTGAGGGTTGACTACAATGAGCAGTTCTTC. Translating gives CASLRVDYNEQFF.

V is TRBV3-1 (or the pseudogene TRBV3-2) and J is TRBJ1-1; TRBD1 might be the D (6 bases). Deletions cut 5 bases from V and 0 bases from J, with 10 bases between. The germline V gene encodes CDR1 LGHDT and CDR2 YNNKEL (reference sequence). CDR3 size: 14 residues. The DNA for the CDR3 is TGTGCCAGCAGCTGGACAGACTTGAACACTGAAGCTTTCTTT. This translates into CASSWTDLNTEAFF.